A selection of T cell receptor beta chains follows, all from one sample in a study of T cell responses to AZD1222 COVID-19 vaccine. Assay: immunoSEQ multiplex PCR; the TCRdb copy retains only in-frame clones and omits some. The sample comprises 150,000 to 200,000 clones, roughly nine tenths of which are singletons, and 1% to 1.5% rests with the top ten. Source: peripheral blood, taken 28 days after the second AZD1222 dose. Source of these receptors: an adult who received the AZD1222 COVID-19 vaccine. Each CDR3 is given without its conserved first and last residue. Expanded clones get a size class; other rows say once, few or many, or leave the size out.

clone_size j_call v_call cdr3_aa
once TRBJ1-2 TRBV5-5 ASSYDSNYGYT
. TRBJ1-2 TRBV2 ASNGGTSNYGYT
. TRBJ2-2 TRBV2 ASLKGNTGELF
. TRBJ2-7 TRBV4-3 ASSQSFGRFSDAYEQY
many TRBJ2-1 TRBV20-1 SANRGEGQF
once TRBJ1-6 TRBV9 ASSELNSPLH
. TRBJ1-2 TRBV9 ASSGQGRYYGYT
. TRBJ1-1 TRBV28 ASGWGRGTEAF
. TRBJ2-7 TRBV19 ASSARDRGVYEQY
. TRBJ2-7 TRBV6-5 ASSYLRAGDEQY
once TRBJ2-1 TRBV27 ASSSGTSGDNEQF
. TRBJ1-2 TRBV28 ASSAGQFPYGYT
. TRBJ2-7 TRBV5-1 ASSSRGRSLSYEQY
. TRBJ1-1 TRBV7-2 ASSFDRDTEAF
. TRBJ2-7 TRBV10-3 AIKKPGEVLEQY
. TRBJ2-4 TRBV7-8 ASSLGTLAKNIQY
. TRBJ2-5 TRBV20-1 SASYRRGVQETQY
once TRBJ2-1 TRBV7-7 ASSLGPGRYNEQF
. TRBJ2-7 TRBV5-8 ASSFRDRNYEQY
. TRBJ1-6 TRBV11-1 ASSLERNSPLH
. TRBJ2-3 TRBV29-1 SVEDGVSSDTQY
. TRBJ2-3 TRBV7-2 ASSSVTSGRGTDTQY
. TRBJ2-1 TRBV24-1 ATSGPDSYNEQF
. TRBJ1-4 TRBV28 ASRPDPNEKLF
. TRBJ1-5 TRBV6-1 ASSARHIDLLSNQPQH
. TRBJ2-1 TRBV5-6 ASSLDMPLIRINEQF
. TRBJ2-3 TRBV21-1 ASSARDRGRVTDTQY
. TRBJ2-7 TRBV6-6 ATLDRGASGSYEQY
. TRBJ1-5 TRBV5-1 ASSADTGPHQPQH
. TRBJ1-4 TRBV25-1 ASSDSRGSNEKLF
. TRBJ1-4 TRBV5-1 ASGLEMGMLF
. TRBJ1-5 TRBV7-8 ASSRGQGINQPQH
once TRBJ1-6 TRBV19 ASRVLVRGGNSPLH